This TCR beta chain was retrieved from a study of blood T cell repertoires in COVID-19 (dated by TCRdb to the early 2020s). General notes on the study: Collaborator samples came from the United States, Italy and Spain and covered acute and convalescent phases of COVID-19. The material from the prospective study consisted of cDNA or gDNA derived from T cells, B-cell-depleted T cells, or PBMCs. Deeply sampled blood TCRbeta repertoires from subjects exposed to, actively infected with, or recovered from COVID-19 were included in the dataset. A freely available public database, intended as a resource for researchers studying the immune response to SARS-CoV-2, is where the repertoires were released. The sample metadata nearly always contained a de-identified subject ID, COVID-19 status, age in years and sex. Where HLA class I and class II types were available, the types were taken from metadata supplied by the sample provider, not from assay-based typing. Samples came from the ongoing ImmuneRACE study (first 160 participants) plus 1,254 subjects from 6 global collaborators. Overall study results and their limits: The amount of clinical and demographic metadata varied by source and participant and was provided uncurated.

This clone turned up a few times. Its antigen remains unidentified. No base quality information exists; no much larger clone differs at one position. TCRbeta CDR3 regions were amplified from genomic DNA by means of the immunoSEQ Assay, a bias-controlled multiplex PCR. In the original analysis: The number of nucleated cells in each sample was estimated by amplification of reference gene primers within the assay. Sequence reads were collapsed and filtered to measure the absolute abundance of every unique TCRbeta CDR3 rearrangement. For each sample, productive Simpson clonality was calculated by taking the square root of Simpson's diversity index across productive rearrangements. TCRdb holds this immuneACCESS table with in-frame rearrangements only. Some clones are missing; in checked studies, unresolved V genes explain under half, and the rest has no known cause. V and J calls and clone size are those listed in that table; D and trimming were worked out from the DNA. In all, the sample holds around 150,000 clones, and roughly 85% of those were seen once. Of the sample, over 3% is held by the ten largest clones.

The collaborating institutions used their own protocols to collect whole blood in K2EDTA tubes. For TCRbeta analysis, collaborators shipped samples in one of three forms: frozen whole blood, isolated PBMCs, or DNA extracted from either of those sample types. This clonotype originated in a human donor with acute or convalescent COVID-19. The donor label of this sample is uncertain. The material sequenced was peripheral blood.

The CDR3 reads CASSYSNRGNQPQHF. The base sequence is TGTGCCAGCAGTTACTCGAACAGGGGTAATCAGCCCCAGCATTTT. The V gene is TRBV6-5 and the J gene is TRBJ1-5; 7 central bases correspond to TRBD1. Trimming leaves V shorter by 0 bases and J shorter by 4 bases, with the junction holding 3 bases beyond the gene matches. CDR1 and CDR2 are drawn from the germline V gene: MNHEY, SVGAGI. There are 15 amino acids in the CDR3, from cysteine to phenylalanine inclusive. Just CDR3 DNA is preserved here, 45 bases in frame from base 1.